These 17 T cell receptor beta chains came from one sample sequenced in a study of blood T cell repertoires in COVID-19. Clones were read by immunoSEQ multiplex PCR, and TCRdb kept only the in-frame ones, dropping some. The sample lists roughly 73,000 clones; roughly 80% were seen once. The sample comprised peripheral blood. These receptors all come from a woman aged 55 to 70 with acute or convalescent COVID-19.

The CDR3 reads CAWDKMGGYGYTF. The CDR3 bases are TGTGCCTGGGATAAAATGGGGGGCTATGGCTACACCTTC. The V call is TRBV30, the J call TRBJ1-2; the D gene is possibly TRBD1 (5 bases). Per the germline V gene, CDR1 is GTSNPN and CDR2 is SVGIG (reference sequence). Trimming removed 5 bases at V and 4 bases at J, with 14 bases between. The CDR3 loop spans 13 amino acids.

V gene TRBV11-2 combines with J gene TRBJ1-5; D gene unclear. CDR3 length: 16 amino acids. Germline V lookup: CDR1 SGHAT, CDR2 FQNNGV. With 0 bases removed from V and 0 bases from J, the gap between germline ends came to 9 bases. The chain's CDR3 is CASSLDGRISNQPQHF. Written as DNA, the CDR3 is TGTGCCAGCAGCTTAGACGGTAGAATTAGCAATCAGCCCCAGCATTTT.

This clone was seen only once. The chain joins TRBV20-1 to TRBJ1-2; D remains ambiguous. V was cut by 3 bases and J by 1 base, with 12 bases left in between. Germline assignment: CDR1 DFQATT and CDR2 SNEGSKA (reference sequence). The CDR3 contains 14 residues. The CDR3 is CSASRKGVNYGYTF. For the CDR3, the DNA is TGCAGTGCTAGTAGGAAGGGAGTTAACTATGGCTACACCTTC.

This sequence joins TRBV10-2 and TRBJ1-4; D gene uncertain. V dropped 0 bases and J dropped 3 bases, with 8 bases sitting between them. From germline, CDR1 is WSHSY and CDR2 SAAADI. There are 15 residues in the CDR3. The CDR3 region is CASSESGVSNEKLFF. In DNA form, the CDR3 reads TGCGCCAGCAGTGAGTCCGGGGTTTCTAATGAAAAACTGTTTTTT.

This chain connects TRBV27 to TRBJ2-1; D not resolved. This CDR3 comprises 13 residues. Looked up from germline, CDR1 is MNHEY and CDR2 is SMNVEV (reference sequence). The V end lost 5 bases, the J end lost 4 bases, and 9 bases lay between the germline ends. In DNA form, the CDR3 reads TGTGCCAGCAGTCCCCCCGGTTACAATGAGCAGTTCTTC. It codes for CASSPPGYNEQFF.

The table lists this clone with a count of one. This chain uses TRBV10-3 with TRBJ2-7; TRBD2 matches 7 bases. Germline values: CDR1 ENHRY, CDR2 SYGVKD. Losses at the gene ends were 2 bases for V and 5 bases for J; bases not matched to a gene: 6. The length of the CDR3 is 14 residues. The CDR3 spells CAISEGTTGHEQYF. The CDR3 bases are TGTGCCATCAGTGAGGGGACTACGGGGCACGAGCAGTACTTC.

V and J are TRBV6-1 and TRBJ1-6, with 9 bases that match TRBD1. With 3 bases clipped from V and 8 bases from J, the junction kept 2 bases outside the gene matches. CDR1 MNHNS and CDR2 SASEGT come from the germline V gene. There are 14 residues in the CDR3. Here the CDR3 reads CASSEGQGYSPLHF. The DNA for the CDR3 is TGTGCCAGCAGTGAGGGACAGGGTTATTCACCCCTCCACTTT.

The V and J genes are TRBV28 and TRBJ2-1; 7 positions match TRBD1. This CDR3 has 16 residues. Trimming removed 6 bases from V and 4 bases from J; junction bases left unmatched: 12. Germline V gene lookup returns CDR1 MDHEN and CDR2 SYDVKM. The chain's CDR3 is CASSTVWGQHYNEQFF. DNA of the CDR3: TGTGCCAGCAGCACGGTCTGGGGACAGCATTACAATGAGCAGTTCTTC.

The V and J genes are TRBV4-2 and TRBJ1-4, with unresolved D. Germline CDR1 LGHNA, CDR2 YNFKEQ. The V end was cut by 1 base, the J end by 2 bases, with 8 bases between. The CDR3 is 15 amino acids. The CDR3 here is CASSQAHRTNEKLFF. CDR3 sequence (DNA): TGTGCCAGCAGCCAAGCCCATCGGACTAATGAAAAACTGTTTTTT.

This chain links TRBV3-1 (or the pseudogene TRBV3-2) with TRBJ1-2, with D uncertain. With 1 base removed from V and 3 bases from J, the gap between germline ends came to 12 bases. The CDR3 runs to 15 residues. CDR1 is LGHDT, CDR2 YNNKEL, per germline (reference sequence). The CDR3 is CASSQGAQSYYGYTF. For the CDR3, the DNA is TGTGCCAGCAGCCAAGGAGCACAGTCTTACTATGGCTACACCTTC.

The V call is TRBV5-1, the J call TRBJ1-4; 7 bases fit TRBD1. The ends lost 2 bases at V and 3 bases at J; junction bases unmatched: 1. This CDR3 spans 14 amino acids. Germline V CDR1 and CDR2: SGHRS, YFSETQ. CDR3 DNA: TGCGCCAGCAGCTTTACAGGGGCTAATGAAAAACTGTTTTTT. Translation gives CASSFTGANEKLFF. Full variable domain (outside the CDR3, taken from reference TRBV5-1 and TRBJ1-4): KAGVTQTPRYLIKTRGQQVTLSCSPISGHRSVSWYQQTPGQGLQFLFEYFSETQRNKGNFPGRFSGRQFSNSRSEMNVSTLELGDSALYLCASSFTGANEKLFFGSGTQLSVL.

The chain uses TRBV19 and TRBJ1-5; D call uncertain. Between the trimmed V and J ends, which lost 5 bases and 8 bases, there was a span of 16 bases. Looked up from germline, CDR1 is LNHDA and CDR2 is SQIVND (reference sequence). The CDR3 is 14 amino acids. This CDR3 is CASSRELVLEPQHF. In DNA, the CDR3 is TGTGCCAGTAGTCGAGAGTTAGTCTTAGAGCCCCAGCATTTT.

The rearrangement uses TRBV5-1 and TRBJ2-2, with 14 bases fitting TRBD2. V gave up 5 bases and J gave up 7 bases; unmatched junction bases: 7. Per germline, CDR1 SGHRS and CDR2 YFSETQ. CDR3 length: 16 residues. The CDR3 DNA follows: TGCGCCAGCAGTCCGGGACTAGCGGGGGTTGACGGGGAGCTGTTTTTT. Protein sequence: CASSPGLAGVDGELFF.

The chain recombines TRBV9 with TRBJ1-1; a possible D gene is TRBD1 (5 bases). Germline V CDR1 and CDR2: SGDLS, YYNGEE. The CDR3 has 16 amino acids. Deletions cut 4 bases from V and 1 base from J, with 17 bases between. CDR3 nucleotide sequence: TGTGCCAGCAGCCCGAAGTTCCAGGGCTGGAACACTGAAGCTTTCTTT. As protein: CASSPKFQGWNTEAFF.

The V and J genes are TRBV7-3 and TRBJ1-1; TRBD1 might be the D (5 bases). The CDR3 loop spans 12 amino acids. CDR1 SGHTA and CDR2 FQGTGA come from the germline V gene. V shed 5 bases and J shed 10 bases, with 14 bases lying between them. The CDR3 DNA is TGTGCCAGCAGCATCGGCGGGGGTCGAGCTTTCTTT. Encoded protein: CASSIGGGRAFF.

The J gene is TRBJ2-7, the V gene TRBV6-1; possibly TRBD2 for D (6 bases). The germline V and J ends were trimmed by 0 bases and 3 bases, with 12 bases remaining between them. There are 15 residues in the CDR3. CDR1 MNHNS and CDR2 SASEGT come from the germline V gene. In nucleotides, the CDR3 is TGTGCCAGCAGTGAAGCGGTAGCGGTAAGCTACGAGCAGTACTTC. It specifies CASSEAVAVSYEQYF.

This chain joins TRBV6-6 and TRBJ1-5, with unresolved D. From germline, CDR1 is MNHNY and CDR2 SVGAGI (reference sequence). The CDR3 runs 16 residues. V shed 0 bases and J shed 4 bases, with 13 bases lying between them. This CDR3 is CASSYSIRSGNQPQHF. The CDR3 nucleotides read TGTGCCAGCAGTTACTCGATCAGGTCCGGTAATCAGCCCCAGCATTTT.